This TCR beta chain was obtained from a study of OX40 agonist ivuxolimab in advanced cancers. Regarding the research as a whole: Ivuxolimab was a fully human IgG2 agonistic monoclonal antibody targeting the costimulatory receptor OX40 (CD134). Intravenous ivuxolimab was administered to patients every 2 weeks at six dose levels: 0.01, 0.1, 0.3, 1.5, 3 and 10 mg/kg. Of the roughly 54 dose-escalation patients, hepatocellular carcinoma was present in some 19, melanoma in roughly 15, renal cell carcinoma in 9 and head and neck cancer in 9. In the dose-escalation cohort, roughly 82% of patients were male, and the mean age was 60 years with a range of roughly 23 to 79. Patients were allowed to have had prior anti-PD-1, anti-PD-L1 or anti-CTLA-4 therapy, and around two fifths of the dose-escalation patients had been treated with checkpoint inhibitors. Partial responses were achieved by three dose-escalation patients, of whom one had hepatocellular carcinoma and two had cutaneous melanoma. The point of sequencing TCRbeta in the periphery was to test whether ivuxolimab changed TCR sequence diversity and drove clonal T-cell expansion. The monotherapy dose-escalation portion (N ≈ 50 patients) of the phase I ivuxolimab trial is reported in the paper.

This clone was seen just once. Its antigen is unknown. Within one base of it there is no much larger clone, and no base qualities were kept. Genomic DNA was extracted from sorted cells for sequencing of the TCRbeta CDR3 region. The immunoSEQ Assay was used to sequence the TCRbeta CDR3 regions. This immuneACCESS table, as held by TCRdb, lists in-frame sequences with V and J called but not all clones. Of the missing ones, under half trace to an unresolved V gene in checked studies; the others have no known cause. The sample data list over 65,000 clones, and 80% to 95% of these were observed just once. The ten largest clones take up around 0.32% of the sample. The trial excluded patients who had a history of autoimmune disease or who were on systemic immunosuppression. Peripheral blood for TCR sequencing was collected from all dose cohorts at baseline, on cycle 4 day 1, and on cycle 7 day 1. The samples were taken from a phase I, first-in-human, multicenter, open-label dose-escalation trial of ivuxolimab. Adults with locally advanced or metastatic head and neck squamous cell, hepatocellular, melanoma or renal cell carcinoma were enrolled in the trial. Before TCR sequencing, CD4+ T cells and CD8+ T cells were sorted from peripheral blood as separate populations.

The research as a whole found: At doses from 0.1 to 3.0 mg/kg, clonal expansion was seen in both CD4+ and CD8+ blood T cells between baseline and week 6. Low levels of normalized T-cell clonal expansion were also seen in some nonresponding patients. After ivuxolimab, CD8+ T cells had more expanded clones than CD4+ T cells on average. In the 0.1-3.0 mg/kg groups, partial responders were among the patients with the lowest normalized peripheral clonal expansion, particularly in CD8+ T cells. Which antigens the clonally expanded peripheral T cells were specific for was not determined.

Taken from cysteine to phenylalanine, the CDR3 has 13 residues. The retained sequence is limited to the CDR3, 39 bases, with the frame set at the first base. For CDR1 and CDR2, the germline V gene lists SGHRS and YFSETQ. V lost 4 bases and J lost 11 bases, and the count of bases not matched to a germline gene is 4. This clonotype originated in an adult with an advanced solid tumor such as melanoma, head and neck, liver or kidney cancer. This sequence uses TRBV5-1 and TRBJ1-6; 9 bases in between match TRBD1. Source: CD4+ or CD8+ T cells sorted from blood, taken in a trial of the OX40 agonist ivuxolimab. The encoded CDR3 is CASSDTGGTPLHF. The DNA is as follows: TGCGCCAGCAGCGACACAGGGGGCACACCCCTCCACTTT.